The 21 T cell receptor beta chains reported below all come from one sample, sequenced in a study of identifying expanded T cells in peripheral blood. Sequenced by immunoSEQ multiplex PCR; TCRdb stores in-frame clones only, minus some. The sample contains roughly 63,000 clones, about four fifths of which appear only once. Sequenced material: blood. These receptors all stem from a person aged 18 to 70 in good health.

The V and J genes are TRBV5-1 and TRBJ2-3, with 7 bases aligning to TRBD2. This CDR3 contains 14 residues. Trimming removed 5 bases from V and 0 bases from J; junction bases left unmatched: 3. From germline, CDR1 is SGHRS and CDR2 YFSETQ. The chain's CDR3 is CASRTSYSTDTQYF. The CDR3 DNA follows: TGCGCCAGCAGGACTAGCTATAGCACAGATACGCAGTATTTT.

The CDR3 sequence is CAIHPGQGYEQYF. CDR3 DNA: TGTGCCATCCATCCGGGACAGGGGTACGAGCAGTACTTC. The chain has TRBV2 and TRBJ2-5; 10 positions agree with TRBD1. The J call may not be correct, given that the DNA end is closer to TRBJ2-7. This CDR3 contains 13 residues. From germline, CDR1 is SNHLY and CDR2 FYNNEI.

This chain connects TRBV6-1 to TRBJ1-5; TRBD1 agrees at 8 bases. Trimming removed 2 bases from V and 8 bases from J; junction bases left unmatched: 14. Germline V gene sequence: CDR1 MNHNS, CDR2 SASEGT. The CDR3 runs to 17 residues. Written as DNA, the CDR3 is TGTGCCAGCAGTGAACCCCTGGCAGGGGGCCGATTGAAGCCCCAGCATTTT. Its protein is CASSEPLAGGRLKPQHF.

This clone was seen only once. This chain joins TRBV19 and TRBJ2-1, with 12 bases fitting TRBD2. Trimming removed 3 bases from V and 4 bases from J; junction bases left unmatched: 4. Germline CDR1 LNHDA, CDR2 SQIVND (reference sequence). CDR3 length equals 16 residues. This CDR3 reads CASSIGTSGPYNEQFF. DNA for the CDR3: TGTGCCAGTAGTATTGGGACTAGCGGGCCGTACAATGAGCAGTTCTTC.

The chain is built from TRBV19 and TRBJ1-5; D perhaps matches TRBD1 (6 bases). Germline CDR1 is LNHDA and CDR2 is SQIVND (reference sequence). The CDR3 has 16 amino acids. The V and J ends lost 7 bases and 4 bases respectively, with 20 bases between them. The CDR3 protein is CASKRQFGGVNQPQHF. CDR3 nucleotide sequence: TGTGCCAGTAAACGTCAATTCGGGGGCGTTAATCAGCCCCAGCATTTT. The full variable domain, in which reference TRBV19 and TRBJ1-5 provide the parts outside the CDR3, is DGGITQSPKYLFRKEGQNVTLSCEQNLNHDAMYWYRQDPGQGLRLIYYSQIVNDFQKGDIAEGYSVSREKKESFPLTVTSAQKNPTAFYLCASKRQFGGVNQPQHFGDGTRLSIL.

V gene TRBV4-3 combines with J gene TRBJ2-2, with 9 bases identical to TRBD1. The length of the CDR3 is 15 residues. J gave up 5 bases and V 4 bases, and 5 bases lay outside the gene matches. Germline assignment: CDR1 LGHNA and CDR2 YSLEER. The CDR3 loop reads CASSLRQGGTGELFF. The CDR3 nucleotides read TGCGCCAGCAGCCTAAGACAGGGGGGAACCGGGGAGCTGTTTTTT.

The J gene is TRBJ2-2, the V gene TRBV6-1, with no clear D. Germline V lookup: CDR1 MNHNS, CDR2 SASEGT. The CDR3 totals 11 residues. The germline V and J ends were trimmed by 7 bases and 6 bases, with 6 bases remaining between them. CDR3 sequence: CASTVSGELFF. The CDR3 DNA reads TGTGCCAGCACAGTCTCCGGGGAGCTGTTTTTT.

V and J are TRBV7-2 and TRBJ1-1; 8 nucleotides agree with TRBD1. In germline, CDR1 is SGHTA, CDR2 FQGNSA. J lost 3 bases, V lost 2 bases, and 11 bases had no gene match. The CDR3 is 17 residues long. CDR3 sequence (DNA): TGTGCCAGCAGCTTACTAGGACAGGGAATAGATTACACTGAAGCTTTCTTT. Translated, it gives CASSLLGQGIDYTEAFF.

The chain couples TRBV2 to TRBJ2-2; D is undetermined. This CDR3 region has 13 residues. Between the trimmed V and J ends, which lost 3 bases and 6 bases, there was a span of 8 bases. CDR1 is SNHLY, CDR2 FYNNEI, per germline. CDR3 in DNA: TGTGCCAGCAGTGAGGTTGGGCCCGGGGAGCTGTTTTTT. This codes for CASSEVGPGELFF. The full variable domain, rest sourced from reference TRBV2 and TRBJ2-2, is EPEVTQTPSHQVTQMGQEVILRCVPISNHLYFYWYRQILGQKVEFLVSFYNNEISEKSEIFDDQFSVERPDGSNFTLKIRSTKLEDSAMYFCASSEVGPGELFFGEGSRLTVL.

The chain has TRBV19 and TRBJ2-7; possibly TRBD1 or TRBD2 for D (5 bases each). CDR1 is LNHDA and CDR2 is SQIVND in the germline V gene (reference sequence). The length of the CDR3 is 14 residues. Trimming shortened V by 5 bases and J by 5 bases, and 16 bases separated the two germline ends. CDR3 DNA sequence: TGTGCCAGTAGTTACCTGGGGACGTCGGACGAGCAGTACTTC. This gives the protein CASSYLGTSDEQYF.

J is TRBJ2-1 and V is TRBV4-3, with TRBD2 identical over 9 bases. With 0 bases clipped from V and 0 bases from J, the junction kept 0 bases outside the gene matches. The length of the CDR3 is 16 residues. Germline CDR1 LGHNA, CDR2 YSLEER. CDR3 sequence (DNA): TGCGCCAGCAGCCAAGAAGCGGGAGGCTCCTACAATGAGCAGTTCTTC. Protein sequence: CASSQEAGGSYNEQFF.

The V and J genes are TRBV18 and TRBJ2-1, with 10 bases lining up with TRBD2. V shed 3 bases, J shed 7 bases, and the junction held 6 bases outside the gene matches. This CDR3 spans 15 amino acids. Germline V CDR1 and CDR2: KGHSH, LQKENI. This CDR3 is CASSPTSGWDNEQFF. As DNA, the CDR3 is TGTGCCAGCTCACCGACTAGCGGGTGGGATAATGAGCAGTTCTTC.

V gene TRBV6-5 combines with J gene TRBJ2-2, with no clear D. The V and J ends lost 5 bases and 6 bases respectively, with 13 bases between them. The germline gives CDR1 MNHEY, CDR2 SVGAGI. This CDR3 contains 14 residues. Written as DNA, the CDR3 is TGTGCCAGCAGTCCATTCTCACGAGCCGGGGAGCTGTTTTTT. It encodes CASSPFSRAGELFF.

The chain joins TRBV14 to TRBJ2-3; 9 bases fit TRBD2. The CDR3 loop spans 15 amino acids. CDR1 and CDR2 (germline): SGHDN, FVKESK. After removal of 5 bases from V and 3 bases from J, the junction contained 6 bases not matched to a gene. The CDR3 coding sequence is TGTGCCAGCAGCAAGAGTACTAGCGGGACAGATACGCAGTATTTT. The encoded protein is CASSKSTSGTDTQYF.

About this clone itself: The conserved final phenylalanine or tryptophan is absent from the CDR3, which likely points to a read error. The limits of the CDR3 on the DNA are not certain, so only TCRdb's listed CDR3 is given. The rearrangement uses TRBV1 and TRBJ2-7; TRBD2 is the table's D call, not checked against the DNA. TRBV1 is annotated as a pseudogene. 10 amino acids form the CDR3, both terminal residues included. The CDR3 reads CTSSQFGVRR.

The chain couples TRBV19 to TRBJ1-5, with D possibly TRBD1 on 6 matching bases. This CDR3 has 14 residues. CDR1 and CDR2 (germline): LNHDA, SQIVND (reference sequence). The V gene lost 4 bases and the J gene lost 7 bases, with 14 bases spanning the gap. Here the CDR3 DNA reads TGTGCCAGTAGTAGTTCCAGGGGTGAACAGCCCCAGCATTTT. It specifies CASSSSRGEQPQHF.

The chain joins TRBV30 to TRBJ2-5, with a weak D call TRBD2 (6 bases). CDR3 length equals 14 residues. The V and J ends lost 5 bases and 5 bases respectively, with 18 bases between them. Germline-derived CDR1 and CDR2 are GTSNPN and SVGIG (reference sequence). CDR3: CAWRELGVGETQYF. CDR3 nucleotides: TGTGCCTGGCGGGAGTTAGGAGTTGGGGAGACCCAGTACTTC. Based on the CDR3 plus reference TRBV30 and TRBJ2-5, the full variable domain is SQTIHQWPATLVQPVGSPLSLECTVEGTSNPNLYWYRQAAGRGLQLLFYSVGIGQISSEVPQNLSASRPQDRQFILSSKKLLLSDSGFYLCAWRELGVGETQYFGPGTRLLVL.

The chain uses TRBV5-1 and TRBJ1-4; D is unresolved. Trimming left V 4 bases short and J 2 bases short, with 9 bases between. There are 14 residues in the CDR3. The germline CDR1 and CDR2 sequences are SGHRS and YFSETQ. CDR3 protein: CASSLGITNEKLFF. CDR3 nucleotide sequence: TGCGCCAGCAGCCTCGGGATTACTAATGAAAAACTGTTTTTT.

V is TRBV18 and J is TRBJ1-1; D is unclear. Trimming left V 1 base short and J 5 bases short, with 14 bases between. Germline V gene lookup returns CDR1 KGHSH and CDR2 LQKENI. The CDR3 spans 15 residues. The CDR3 reads CASSPQYGRGTEAFF. The CDR3 bases are TGTGCCAGCTCACCACAATACGGGAGAGGGACTGAAGCTTTCTTT.

The rearrangement joins TRBV12-5 to TRBJ2-1; 7 bases agree with TRBD2. The J segment lost 3 bases and the V segment lost 4 bases, leaving 12 bases of the junction unmatched. Germline assignment: CDR1 LGHNT and CDR2 FRNRAP. This CDR3 is built from 17 residues. This chain's CDR3 is CASGSDLADAYYNEQFF. The CDR3, as DNA: TGTGCTAGTGGTTCAGATCTAGCGGATGCCTACTACAATGAGCAGTTCTTC. Full variable domain (missing parts from reference TRBV12-5 and TRBJ2-1): DARVTQTPRHKVTEMGQEVTMRCQPILGHNTVFWYRQTMMQGLELLAYFRNRAPLDDSGMPKDRFSAEMPDATLATLKIQPSEPRDSAVYFCASGSDLADAYYNEQFFGPGTRLTVL.

This sequence joins TRBV2 and TRBJ2-1, with TRBD2 matching 8 bases. Germline CDR1 is SNHLY and CDR2 is FYNNEI. This CDR3 has 15 amino acids. Trimming took 3 bases from V and 2 from J; bases not matched to a gene: 3. CDR3 in amino acids: CASSESGSTYNEQFF. The CDR3 DNA is TGTGCCAGCAGTGAGAGCGGGAGTACCTACAATGAGCAGTTCTTC.